The 16 T cell receptor beta chains listed next were all sequenced from one sample in a study of spatial heterogeneity in lung cancer (dated by TCRdb to about 2019). The time point tag for this specimen amounts to: sample taken at primary tumor resection. For TCR sequencing, whole RNA was extracted from tumor and nontumor lung tissue, or from cryopreserved PBMC samples, and no cell sorting was done. Receptor libraries were prepared by 5' RACE. Instrument on record: NextSeq 500. TCRdb reprocessed the public reads (quality trimming at Q25 with fastp, clone calling with MiXCR) and kept in-frame beta chains. Records with the same CDR3 protein are collapsed into one entry carrying the most frequent genes and DNA. The sample table holds some 37,000 distinct CDR3 sequences, of which 7.5% were seen once. The ten biggest clones cover approximately 30% of the sample. The sequencing here drew on PBMCs, taken at surgery. Source of these receptors: a male donor with early-stage non-small cell lung cancer.

This clonotype has more than one count but fewer than ten. The rearrangement uses TRBV6-4 and TRBJ2-2; D not resolved. Germline V gene data show CDR1 as MRHNA and CDR2 as SNTAGT. Trimming cost V 4 bases and J 1 base, with 10 bases left between them. The CDR3 has 15 residues. This CDR3 reads CASSVSLGNTGELFF. DNA of the CDR3: TGTGCCAGCAGTGTAAGCCTTGGGAACACCGGGGAGCTGTTTTTT.

This clonotype was observed at least ten times. The chain is built from TRBV7-9 and TRBJ1-1; D remains ambiguous. CDR1 SEHNR and CDR2 FQNEAQ come from the germline V gene (reference sequence). The CDR3 covers 14 residues. V was pared by 6 bases and J by 2 bases, with 13 bases between. The CDR3 coding sequence is TGTGCCAGCAGACCCATTGGGGATAACACTGAAGCTTTCTTT. It codes for CASRPIGDNTEAFF.

The V call is TRBV21-1, the J call TRBJ2-1; the table's D call, TRBD1, has no DNA check behind it. TRBV21-1 corresponds to a pseudogene. The CDR3 sequence is 12 residues long. CDR3 sequence reads: CASARGINEQFF. In nucleotides, the CDR3 is TGTGCCAGCGCCAGGGGTATCAATGAGCAGTTCTTC.

This clonotype appeared many times. The V and J genes are TRBV7-2 and TRBJ1-6; possible D gene TRBD1, 5 bases. V gave up 1 base and J gave up 7 bases, with 14 bases separating them. CDR1 is SGHTA and CDR2 is FQGNSA in the germline V gene. The CDR3 is made up of 16 amino acids. DNA for the CDR3: TGTGCCAGCAGCTTAGGGGGGACGTCCCCCAATTCACCCCTCCACTTT. Its protein is CASSLGGTSPNSPLHF.

This clonotype appeared many times. The gene calls are TRBV9 and TRBJ1-2; no clear D gene. Germline V CDR1 and CDR2: SGDLS, YYNGEE. V lost 0 bases and J lost 3, with 6 bases in between. The CDR3 consists of 13 residues. Here the CDR3 reads CASSVEADYGYTF. DNA for the CDR3: TGTGCCAGCAGCGTAGAAGCAGACTATGGCTACACCTTC. Complete variable domain (other parts from reference TRBV9 and TRBJ1-2): DSGVTQTPKHLITATGQRVTLRCSPRSGDLSVYWYQQSLDQGLQFLIQYYNGEERAKGNILERFSAQQFPDLHSELNLSSLELGDSALYFCASSVEADYGYTFGSGTRLTVV.

This clonotype was counted many times. V is TRBV5-1 and J is TRBJ2-1, with 13 bases fitting TRBD2. This CDR3 comprises 19 residues. Germline loops: CDR1 SGHRS, CDR2 YFSETQ. The junction had 17 bases not matched to a gene; V was cut back by 1 base and J by 10 bases. The CDR3 DNA is TGCGCCAGCAGCTTGATCTCCGGGACTAGCGGGGCGTTTCTGAGAGAGCAGTTCTTC. Translation: CASSLISGTSGAFLREQFF.

This clonotype was counted between two and nine times. The CDR3 spells CASSPLTSGTAYEQYV. Written as DNA, the CDR3 is TGTGCCAGCAGCCCCCTAACCAGCGGGACCGCCTACGAGCAGTACGTC. V and J are TRBV7-9 and TRBJ2-7; TRBD2 matches 7 bases. The CDR3 totals 16 residues. V trimming: 5 bases; J trimming: 2 bases; junction bases outside the gene matches: 12. Germline CDR1 is SEHNR and CDR2 is FQNEAQ (reference sequence).

This clonotype was found many times. The V call is TRBV5-1, the J call TRBJ1-2; D perhaps matches TRBD1 (5 bases). Trimming pared 0 bases from V and 4 bases from J, leaving 13 bases between. This CDR3 comprises 15 residues. Germline CDR1 and CDR2: SGHRS and YFSETQ. As DNA, the CDR3 is TGCGCCAGCAGCTTGGAGCCAGGGATACTCTATGGCTACACCTTC. Amino acid sequence: CASSLEPGILYGYTF.

A few counts support this clonotype. The chain carries TRBV5-1 and TRBJ1-1; 8 bases line up with TRBD1. Looked up from germline, CDR1 is SGHRS and CDR2 is YFSETQ. The CDR3 is 17 amino acids. V shed 3 bases and J 4 bases; nucleotides not matched to a gene: 14. CDR3 residues: CASSSGTGGYVATEAFF. CDR3 DNA sequence: TGCGCCAGCAGCTCAGGGACAGGCGGTTATGTGGCCACTGAAGCTTTCTTT.

This clonotype turned up a few times. This chain uses TRBV19 with TRBJ2-1, with D tentatively TRBD1 (8 bases). The germline V gene encodes CDR1 LNHDA and CDR2 SQIVND (reference sequence). V lost 8 bases, J lost 6 bases, and 20 bases lay in between. The CDR3 has 15 amino acids. CDR3 protein: CASGGQGGVGNEQFF. The CDR3 DNA reads as TGTGCCAGTGGAGGACAGGGAGGGGTAGGCAATGAGCAGTTCTTC.

This clonotype appeared many times. The chain carries TRBV7-9 and TRBJ1-4; 9 bases agree with TRBD1. The germline CDR1 and CDR2 sequences are SEHNR and FQNEAQ (reference sequence). V was pared by 5 bases and J by 7 bases, with 2 bases of the junction left unmatched. CDR3 length: 13 amino acids. The CDR3 nucleotides are TGTGCCAGCAGCCCGGACAGGGGTGAAAAACTGTTTTTT. It yields the protein CASSPDRGEKLFF.

The CDR3 nucleotides read TGTGCCAGCAGGTACCGGGGACGTCTTCAAGAGACCCAGTACTTC. This gives the protein CASRYRGRLQETQYF. The V and J genes are TRBV2 and TRBJ2-5; perhaps D is TRBD1 or TRBD2 (5 bases each). The CDR3 is 15 residues long. Looked up from germline, CDR1 is SNHLY and CDR2 is FYNNEI. The germline V and J ends were trimmed by 6 bases and 2 bases, with 16 bases remaining between them.

This clonotype has a count of ten or more. J is TRBJ2-5 and V is TRBV10-3; possible D gene TRBD2, 5 bases. The CDR3 extends over 12 amino acids. Germline V lookup: CDR1 ENHRY, CDR2 SYGVKD. Between the trimmed V and J ends, which lost 11 bases and 4 bases, there was a span of 14 bases. The CDR3 DNA reads TGTGCCTCGTCGGGGTCGGGAGAGACCCAGTACTTC. Protein product: CASSGSGETQYF.

This clonotype appeared many times. The genes are TRBV6-5 and TRBJ1-6; D unclear. CDR1 is MNHEY, CDR2 SVGAGI, per germline. Trimming stripped 0 bases from V and 10 bases from J, with 4 bases between. CDR3 size: 12 residues. CDR3 DNA sequence: TGTGCCAGCAGTTACTCAGGGTCACCCCTCCACTTT. It translates to CASSYSGSPLHF.

The sample holds a few counts of this clonotype. The chain couples TRBV6-5 to TRBJ2-4; perhaps TRBD2 as D (6 bases). Trimming took 6 bases from V and 2 from J, leaving 11 bases between them. Germline values: CDR1 MNHEY, CDR2 SVGAGI. This CDR3 contains 14 residues. The CDR3 bases are TGTGCCAGCAGGGCTAGCGAAACCAAAAACATTCAGTACTTC. Its protein is CASRASETKNIQYF.

This sequence joins TRBV20-1 and TRBJ2-7, with a weak D call TRBD1 (6 bases). The V gene lost 3 bases and the J gene lost 3 bases, with 18 bases spanning the gap. Germline V lookup: CDR1 DFQATT, CDR2 SNEGSKA (reference sequence). CDR3 size: 15 residues. The CDR3 loop reads CSASDDRTRDYEQYF. CDR3 nucleotides: TGCAGTGCTAGTGACGACAGGACGCGAGACTACGAGCAGTACTTC.